This T cell receptor beta chain was sequenced during a study of blood T cell repertoires in COVID-19. Looking at the study overall: Collection of acute and convalescent COVID-19 samples took place in the United States, Italy and Spain. The cDNA or gDNA used as material had been derived from T cells, B-cell-depleted T cells, or PBMCs.

Methods used by the authors: From reference gene primer amplification, estimates of nucleated cell counts were derived. Sequenced by immunoSEQ multiplex PCR; TCRdb stores in-frame clones only, minus some. The V and J calls and clone size come from that table; D and trimming were worked out from the DNA. The sample carries approximately 150,000 clones, 85% to 90% recorded once. Seattle patients were enrolled during active infection and followed longitudinally. This clone was counted once. The CDR3 spans 16 residues. The germline V gene encodes CDR1 SGHDT and CDR2 YYEEEE. J gave up 5 bases and V 4 bases, and 13 bases lay outside the gene matches.

The V and J genes are TRBV5-6 and TRBJ2-5; 8 bases map to TRBD2. Sequenced input: peripheral blood. The clonotype was recovered from a woman older than 75 with COVID-19, enrolled during active disease. For the CDR3, the DNA is TGTGCCAGCAGCCCTCAGCGGGAGCCATTACGGGAGACCCAGTACTTC. Translated, it gives CASSPQREPLRETQYF.